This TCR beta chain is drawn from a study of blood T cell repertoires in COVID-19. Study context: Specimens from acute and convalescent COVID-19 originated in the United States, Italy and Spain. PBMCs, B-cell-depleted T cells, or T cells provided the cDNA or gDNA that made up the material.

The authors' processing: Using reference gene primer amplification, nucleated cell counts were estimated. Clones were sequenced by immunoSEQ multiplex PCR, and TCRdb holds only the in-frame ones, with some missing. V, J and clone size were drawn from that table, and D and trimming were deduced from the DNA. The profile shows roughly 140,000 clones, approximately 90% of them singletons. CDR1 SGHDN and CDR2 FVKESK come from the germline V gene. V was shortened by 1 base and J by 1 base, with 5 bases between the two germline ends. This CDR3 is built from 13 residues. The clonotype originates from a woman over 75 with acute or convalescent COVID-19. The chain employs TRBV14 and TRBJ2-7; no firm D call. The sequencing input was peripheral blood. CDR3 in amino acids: CASSQGLSYEQYF. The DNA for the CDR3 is TGTGCCAGCAGCCAAGGGCTTTCCTACGAGCAGTACTTC.